Below are 8 T cell receptor beta chains sequenced from a single sample in a study of blood T cell repertoires in COVID-19. Some clones are missing from TCRdb's copy, which holds only in-frame ones; the method was immunoSEQ multiplex PCR. The sample lists about 270,000 clones, 82% occurring once. Sequencing input: peripheral blood. The receptors were sampled from a woman between 18 and 29 years old with acute or convalescent COVID-19.

Regarding this clone: This sample includes further DNA sequences coding for the same CDR3. This chain connects TRBV2 to TRBJ2-7; D unresolved. The CDR3 sequence is 12 residues long. Germline lookup yields CDR1 SNHLY and CDR2 FYNNEI. V lost 3 bases and J 3 bases, leaving 6 bases between the germline ends. CDR3 coding DNA: TGTGCCAGCAGTGAGAGGAACTACGAGCAGTACTTC. Translation gives CASSERNYEQYF.

This chain joins TRBV6-5 and TRBJ2-7, with TRBD2 identical over 7 bases. The CDR3 consists of 15 residues. The germline gives CDR1 MNHEY, CDR2 SVGAGI. J gave up 3 bases and V 2 bases, and 7 bases lay outside the gene matches. CDR3 loop: CASSYQASGLYEQYF. In DNA form, the CDR3 reads TGTGCCAGCAGTTACCAGGCTAGCGGACTCTACGAGCAGTACTTC.

This rearrangement joins TRBV10-2 to TRBJ2-1; possibly TRBD2 for D (6 bases). CDR1 and CDR2 (germline): WSHSY, SAAADI. This CDR3 comprises 12 residues. The V and J ends lost 10 bases and 6 bases respectively, with 13 bases between them. CDR3 coding DNA: TGCGCCACCTTAGCGGCTAGCAATGAGCAGTTCTTC. It yields the protein CATLAASNEQFF.

The rearrangement joins TRBV30 to TRBJ2-5, with D perhaps matching TRBD2 (6 bases). CDR1 is GTSNPN and CDR2 is SVGIG in the germline V gene (reference sequence). Trimming cost V 2 bases and J 4 bases, with 14 bases left between them. This CDR3 contains 14 residues. The CDR3 sequence: CAWSPGLGGETQYF. In DNA, the CDR3 is TGTGCCTGGAGTCCCGGACTGGGGGGAGAGACCCAGTACTTC. The whole variable domain, remainder taken from reference TRBV30 and TRBJ2-5, is SQTIHQWPATLVQPVGSPLSLECTVEGTSNPNLYWYRQAAGRGLQLLFYSVGIGQISSEVPQNLSASRPQDRQFILSSKKLLLSDSGFYLCAWSPGLGGETQYFGPGTRLLVL.

This chain uses TRBV6-8 with TRBJ1-1; D is possibly TRBD1 (6 bases). The CDR3 is 16 amino acids. Germline values: CDR1 MNHGY, CDR2 SAAAGT. Trimming pared 2 bases from V and 0 bases from J, leaving 13 bases between. The CDR3 is CASSYLPGHMNTEAFF. CDR3 DNA: TGTGCCAGCAGTTACCTTCCGGGACATATGAACACTGAAGCTTTCTTT.

The chain links TRBV30 to TRBJ2-7; weak D call: TRBD1 (6 bases). This CDR3 spans 11 amino acids. CDR1 and CDR2 (germline): GTSNPN, SVGIG (reference sequence). Trimming left V 4 bases short and J 3 bases short, with 7 bases between. CDR3 protein: CAWTTGYEQYF. CDR3 coding DNA: TGTGCCTGGACGACAGGCTACGAGCAGTACTTC.

The gene calls are TRBV6-2 or TRBV6-3 and TRBJ1-2; 12 bases match TRBD1. The CDR3 consists of 16 residues. Germline V gene lookup returns CDR1 MNHEY and CDR2 SVGEGT. The V segment lost 4 bases and the J segment 6 bases; nucleotides outside the gene matches: 9. The CDR3 sequence is CASSSGQGAYSDGYTF. The CDR3 region has the DNA TGTGCCAGCAGTTCGGGACAGGGGGCCTACTCGGATGGCTACACCTTC.

This clone was seen a handful of times. The V gene is TRBV7-9, the J gene TRBJ1-4; 8 bases agree with TRBD1. The germline CDR1 and CDR2 sequences are SEHNR and FQNEAQ (reference sequence). There are 15 residues in the CDR3. Unmatched junction bases numbered 4, after V lost 5 bases and J lost 2 bases. In DNA, the CDR3 is TGTGCCAGCAGCCGCCGGACAGGGACTAATGAAAAACTGTTTTTT. It translates to CASSRRTGTNEKLFF.